The next 30 T cell receptor beta chains were all read from a single sample in a study of T-cell memory formation after mild COVID-19. TCRdb redid the calling of the 5' RACE reads with MiXCR, one entry per CDR3 protein. The sample includes more than 200,000 distinct CDR3 sequences, roughly 15% of them seen just once. What was sequenced was PBMCs or a T cell subset sorted from them (not recorded which). Every receptor here comes from a man between 18 and 29 years old who had mild COVID-19 (a few samples of this study predate the infection). Cell type and time point are not known.

This clonotype was counted between two and nine times. The chain is built from TRBV10-3 and TRBJ1-4, with D possibly being TRBD1 (6 bases). The CDR3 is 13 amino acids. Trimming took off 7 bases at V and 5 bases at J, with 11 bases between the two ends. The germline gives CDR1 ENHRY, CDR2 SYGVKD. The CDR3 sequence is CAIKGQINEKLFF. CDR3 nucleotides: TGTGCCATCAAAGGACAGATAAATGAAAAACTGTTTTTT.

The table lists this clonotype with many counts. The V call is TRBV6-2 or TRBV6-3, the J call TRBJ2-3, with D perhaps matching TRBD2 (5 bases). Germline assignment: CDR1 MNHEY and CDR2 SVGEGT. CDR3 length equals 12 residues. The V and J ends lost 4 bases and 7 bases respectively, with 9 bases between them. CDR3 sequence reads: CASSSRVHTQYF. The DNA for the CDR3 is TGTGCCAGCAGTTCGAGGGTCCATACGCAGTATTTT.

CDR3 amino acids: CASLAGGSPGELFF. The CDR3 DNA follows: TGTGCCAGCTTGGCGGGGGGGTCCCCCGGGGAGCTGTTTTTT. The chain combines TRBV7-9 with TRBJ2-2, with TRBD2 matching over 9 bases. Unmatched junction bases numbered 7, after V lost 8 bases and J lost 6 bases. The CDR3 contains 14 residues. The V gene's germline CDR1 is SEHNR and CDR2 FQNEAQ (reference sequence).

This sequence joins TRBV15 and TRBJ2-1; D might be TRBD1 (5 bases). V shed 3 bases and J shed 4 bases, with 10 bases lying between them. From germline, CDR1 is LNHNV and CDR2 YYDKDF (reference sequence). The CDR3 has 14 amino acids. As DNA, the CDR3 is TGTGCCACCAGCAGGGGTGGGGCGTACAATGAGCAGTTCTTC. This encodes CATSRGGAYNEQFF.

A note on this clonotype: A read error may be the cause here, since a much bigger clone is one base away. J is TRBJ2-7 and V is TRBV5-1; TRBD1 agrees at 10 bases. The CDR3 sequence is 13 residues long. Germline values: CDR1 SGHRS, CDR2 YFSETQ. V was clipped by 0 bases and J by 8 bases; unmatched bases: 2. For the CDR3, the DNA is TGCGCCAGCAGCTTGGGGGACAGGGGCAAGCAGTACTTC. Translated, it gives CASSLGDRGKQYF. The whole variable domain, filled in from reference TRBV5-1 and TRBJ2-7, reads KAGVTQTPRYLIKTRGQQVTLSCSPISGHRSVSWYQQTPGQGLQFLFEYFSETQRNKGNFPGRFSGRQFSNSRSEMNVSTLELGDSALYLCASSLGDRGKQYFGPGTRLTVT.

This clonotype was seen a handful of times. This chain joins TRBV12-3 or TRBV12-4 and TRBJ2-3; 7 bases align to TRBD1. The CDR3 sequence is 13 residues long. V gave up 5 bases and J gave up 5 bases; unmatched junction bases: 4. This chain's CDR3 is CASSDRAIDTQYF. CDR3 DNA sequence: TGTGCCAGCAGTGACAGGGCCATAGATACGCAGTATTTT.

There are a few counts of this clonotype. The V and J genes are TRBV12-5 and TRBJ2-2; D is unresolved. Germline CDR1 LGHNT, CDR2 FRNRAP. V gave up 1 base and J gave up 5 bases, with 14 bases separating them. The CDR3 has 16 amino acids. The CDR3 spells CASGLETIYGTGELFF. The CDR3 DNA is TGTGCTAGTGGTTTGGAGACGATATATGGTACCGGGGAGCTGTTTTTT.

Only a few counts were recorded for this clonotype. The chain joins TRBV5-1 to TRBJ1-3; a weak D match, TRBD1 (6 bases). Germline V gene lookup returns CDR1 SGHRS and CDR2 YFSETQ. CDR3 size: 15 residues. With 1 base removed from V and 1 base from J, the gap between germline ends came to 9 bases. Written as DNA, the CDR3 is TGCGCCAGCAGCTTGAGCGACAGGTCTGGAAACACCATATATTTT. Protein: CASSLSDRSGNTIYF.

The J gene is TRBJ1-5, the V gene TRBV7-9; the D gene is possibly TRBD1 (6 bases). This CDR3 is built from 13 residues. CDR1 is SEHNR, CDR2 FQNEAQ, per germline (reference sequence). Trimming stripped 5 bases from V and 5 bases from J, with 10 bases between. CDR3 loop: CASSLGGDQPQHF. Here the CDR3 DNA reads TGTGCCAGCAGCCTAGGGGGGGATCAGCCCCAGCATTTT. The whole variable domain, remainder taken from reference TRBV7-9 and TRBJ1-5, is DTGVSQNPRHKITKRGQNVTFRCDPISEHNRLYWYRQTLGQGPEFLTYFQNEAQLEKSRLLSDRFSAERPKGSFSTLEIQRTEQGDSAMYLCASSLGGDQPQHFGDGTRLSIL.

The sample holds many counts of this clonotype. V usage is TRBV18 and J usage is TRBJ2-2, with 9 bases fitting TRBD1. The CDR3 spans 16 residues. CDR1 is KGHSH, CDR2 LQKENI, per germline. J was trimmed by 5 bases and V by 6 bases; bases with no gene match: 10. The CDR3 DNA is TGTGCCAGCTCCCCAGGACAGGGGTCCGCAACCGGGGAGCTGTTTTTT. It is translated as CASSPGQGSATGELFF.

This clonotype was observed a handful of times. The CDR3 nucleotides read TGTGCCAGCAGCTTAGGGAGGGTGGCGGCCAATCAGCCCCAGCATTTT. Its translation is CASSLGRVAANQPQHF. The V and J genes are TRBV7-8 and TRBJ1-5, with unresolved D. This CDR3 has 16 residues. V lost 1 base and J lost 3, with 13 bases in between. Germline V gene lookup returns CDR1 SGHVS and CDR2 FQNEAQ.

V and J are TRBV28 and TRBJ2-5; D is possibly TRBD1 (6 bases). Trimming took off 6 bases at V and 5 bases at J, with 19 bases between the two ends. Germline CDR1 reads MDHEN; CDR2 reads SYDVKM. The CDR3 consists of 15 residues. CDR3 sequence reads: CASSPDRWLGETQYF. CDR3 nucleotides: TGTGCCAGCAGCCCTGACAGGTGGCTGGGGGAGACCCAGTACTTC.

This clonotype was found a few times. This chain links TRBV7-2 with TRBJ2-1; D might be TRBD2 (5 bases). The germline CDR1 and CDR2 sequences are SGHTA and FQGNSA. The V end lost 3 bases, the J end lost 5 bases, and 11 bases lay between the germline ends. The CDR3 sequence is 14 residues long. The CDR3 loop is CASSFYSGNNEQFF. In nucleotides, the CDR3 is TGTGCCAGCAGCTTTTACTCCGGGAACAATGAGCAGTTCTTC.

The chain carries TRBV6-5 and TRBJ1-2; D gene uncertain. From germline, CDR1 is MNHEY and CDR2 SVGAGI. This CDR3 has 13 amino acids. Trimming removed 2 bases from V and 4 bases from J, with 8 bases in between. Here the CDR3 reads CASSYTKSYGYTF. CDR3 sequence (DNA): TGTGCCAGCAGTTACACGAAGTCCTATGGCTACACCTTC.

The rearrangement joins TRBV28 to TRBJ1-2; a possible D gene is TRBD1 (6 bases). V shed 6 bases and J shed 4 bases, with 18 bases lying between them. CDR1 and CDR2 from the germline V gene are MDHEN and SYDVKM. The CDR3 runs to 15 residues. CDR3 sequence (DNA): TGTGCCAGCAGCCAAACAGACTGGGGGCCCTATGGCTACACCTTC. Amino acid sequence: CASSQTDWGPYGYTF.

This clonotype turned up a few times. J is TRBJ1-1 and V is TRBV7-3; TRBD1 might be the D (5 bases). The germline V and J ends were trimmed by 8 bases and 1 base, with 11 bases remaining between them. Germline assignment: CDR1 SGHTA and CDR2 FQGTGA. The CDR3 runs 13 residues. The CDR3 DNA sequence: TGTGCCAGCCGGCGGGGGACGAACACTGAAGCTTTCTTT. Translating it yields CASRRGTNTEAFF.

This clonotype has just a few counts. The CDR3 DNA sequence: TGCGCCAGCAGCCACCTTTCACCGGACAGGGTATACGAGCAGTACGTC. It codes for CASSHLSPDRVYEQYV. The chain employs TRBV4-3 and TRBJ2-7; 8 nucleotides align to TRBD1. The trim removed 3 bases at V and 4 bases at J, leaving 11 bases unmatched. Germline values: CDR1 LGHNA, CDR2 YSLEER. This CDR3 is 16 amino acids long.

The rearrangement joins TRBV15 to TRBJ2-1, with TRBD1 identical over 10 bases. V was clipped by 1 base and J by 10 bases; unmatched bases: 7. Germline CDR1 LNHNV, CDR2 YYDKDF (reference sequence). CDR3 length: 15 amino acids. The CDR3: CATSRGSGQGIEQFF. As DNA, the CDR3 is TGTGCCACCAGCAGAGGATCGGGACAGGGGATAGAGCAGTTCTTC. The whole variable domain, filled in from reference TRBV15 and TRBJ2-1, reads DAMVIQNPRYQVTQFGKPVTLSCSQTLNHNVMYWYQQKSSQAPKLLFHYYDKDFNNEADTPDNFQSRRPNTSFCFLDIRSPGLGDTAMYLCATSRGSGQGIEQFFGPGTRLTVL.

This clonotype was seen at least ten times. The CDR3 loop is CASSTSGENEQFF. The CDR3 region has the DNA TGTGCCAGCAGCACTAGCGGGGAGAATGAGCAGTTCTTC. The chain couples TRBV11-2 to TRBJ2-1; TRBD2 agrees at 10 bases. CDR1 is SGHAT and CDR2 is FQNNGV in the germline V gene. CDR3 length equals 13 residues. After removal of 5 bases from V and 7 bases from J, the junction contained 2 bases not matched to a gene. Full variable domain (outside the CDR3, taken from reference TRBV11-2 and TRBJ2-1): EAGVAQSPRYKIIEKRQSVAFWCNPISGHATLYWYQQILGQGPKLLIQFQNNGVVDDSQLPKDRFSAERLKGVDSTLKIQPAKLEDSAVYLCASSTSGENEQFFGPGTRLTVL.

V is TRBV6-6 and J is TRBJ2-2, with 9 bases aligning to TRBD1. This CDR3 is built from 16 residues. From germline, CDR1 is MNHNY and CDR2 SVGAGI (reference sequence). V lost 6 bases and J lost 1; bases outside the gene matches: 6. DNA for the CDR3: TGTGCCAGCAGCCCCACAGGGGGCTGGAACACCGGGGAGCTGTTTTTT. This encodes CASSPTGGWNTGELFF.

The chain joins TRBV6-5 to TRBJ2-7, with 10 positions matching TRBD1. CDR1 is MNHEY, CDR2 SVGAGI, per germline. This CDR3 is built from 14 residues. With 7 bases clipped from V and 0 bases from J, the junction kept 3 bases outside the gene matches. CDR3 nucleotide sequence: TGTGCCAGCAAGCGGACAGGGGGCTCCTACGAGCAGTACGTC. Protein sequence: CASKRTGGSYEQYV.

Only a few counts were recorded for this clonotype. J is TRBJ1-4 and V is TRBV16, with D perhaps matching TRBD1 (6 bases). The length of the CDR3 is 15 residues. The germline V gene has CDR1 KGHSY and CDR2 FQNENV. V lost 5 bases to trimming and J lost 0 bases, with 10 bases between them. DNA of the CDR3: TGTGCCAGCAGCAGACAGGTTGCAACTAATGAAAAACTGTTTTTT. Translation: CASSRQVATNEKLFF. Filled out from reference TRBV16 and TRBJ1-4, the complete variable domain reads GEEVAQTPKHLVRGEGQKAKLYCAPIKGHSYVFWYQQVLKNEFKFLISFQNENVFDETGMPKERFSAKCLPNSPCSLEIQATKLEDSAVYFCASSRQVATNEKLFFGSGTQLSVL.

The chain employs TRBV4-1 and TRBJ1-5; D is perhaps TRBD1 (5 bases). Germline V lookup: CDR1 MGHRA, CDR2 YSYEKL. The CDR3 has 15 residues. Trimming stripped 0 bases from V and 3 bases from J, with 9 bases between. The CDR3 coding sequence is TGCGCCAGCAGCCAAGATGGGGGGGTCAATCAGCCCCAGCATTTT. This translates into CASSQDGGVNQPQHF.

This clonotype was counted between two and nine times. This chain uses TRBV11-2 with TRBJ2-3; TRBD1 agrees at 9 bases. This CDR3 region has 15 residues. Germline values: CDR1 SGHAT, CDR2 FQNNGV. V was pared by 4 bases and J by 5 bases, with 7 bases of the junction left unmatched. The CDR3 coding sequence is TGTGCCAGCAGCTCCTACAGGGGGCAGATAGATACGCAGTATTTT. Encoded protein: CASSSYRGQIDTQYF. Full variable domain (rest looked up from reference TRBV11-2 and TRBJ2-3): EAGVAQSPRYKIIEKRQSVAFWCNPISGHATLYWYQQILGQGPKLLIQFQNNGVVDDSQLPKDRFSAERLKGVDSTLKIQPAKLEDSAVYLCASSSYRGQIDTQYFGPGTRLTVL.

The rearrangement joins TRBV7-3 to TRBJ1-1; 7 bases agree with TRBD1. There are 13 residues in the CDR3. Trimming took 6 bases from V and 6 from J; bases not matched to a gene: 7. Germline CDR1 is SGHTA and CDR2 is FQGTGA. The CDR3 loop is CASRRRQGAEAFF. CDR3 coding DNA: TGTGCCAGCAGACGTAGACAGGGTGCTGAAGCTTTCTTT.

The chain carries TRBV6-6 and TRBJ2-6; D may be TRBD1 (6 bases). The CDR3 loop spans 16 amino acids. Germline loops: CDR1 MNHNY, CDR2 SVGAGI (reference sequence). The V end lost 2 bases, the J end lost 1 base, and 9 bases lay between the germline ends. CDR3 coding DNA: TGTGCCAGCAGTTACCCTCAGGGGTCTGGGGCCAACGTCCTGACTTTC. Its protein is CASSYPQGSGANVLTF.

The V gene is TRBV5-1, the J gene TRBJ2-5; D gene uncertain. V was cut by 7 bases and J by 0 bases, with 10 bases left in between. From germline, CDR1 is SGHRS and CDR2 YFSETQ. This CDR3 is built from 13 residues. The CDR3 region has the DNA TGCGCCAGCGGGCTGAAAAACCAAGAGACCCAGTACTTC. Its protein is CASGLKNQETQYF.

This clonotype was found a few times. The chain uses TRBV15 and TRBJ2-3, with 10 nucleotides matching TRBD1. The CDR3 is 17 amino acids. V gave up 4 bases and J gave up 6 bases; unmatched junction bases: 13. Per the germline V gene, CDR1 is LNHNV and CDR2 is YYDKDF (reference sequence). CDR3 protein: CATSTLPPGQGIDTQYF. Here the CDR3 DNA reads TGTGCCACCAGCACACTACCTCCGGGACAGGGGATCGATACGCAGTATTTT.

This clonotype has a count of ten or more. The chain is built from TRBV10-1 and TRBJ2-2; D might be TRBD1 (6 bases). Germline CDR1 is WNHNN and CDR2 is SYGVQD (reference sequence). Trimming cost V 5 bases and J 4 bases, with 8 bases left between them. This CDR3 has 13 amino acids. CDR3 DNA: TGCGCCAGCAGTCTGACAGGCACCGGGGAGCTGTTTTTT. Amino acid sequence: CASSLTGTGELFF.

In its sample, this clonotype was seen a few times. V usage is TRBV2 and J usage is TRBJ2-5; 7 bases agree with TRBD2. Germline V lookup: CDR1 SNHLY, CDR2 FYNNEI. This CDR3 comprises 14 residues. J was trimmed by 4 bases and V by 6 bases; bases with no gene match: 8. This chain's CDR3 is CASRASGVGETQYF. The CDR3 nucleotides are TGTGCCAGCAGGGCGAGCGGGGTAGGAGAGACCCAGTACTTC.